This T cell receptor beta chain emerged from a study of blood T cell repertoires in COVID-19. Study-level background: Both acute and convalescent COVID-19 samples were obtained from the United States, Italy and Spain.

Authors' data handling: Scientists estimated how many nucleated cells there were by amplifying reference gene primers. The data were produced by immunoSEQ multiplex PCR, yet TCRdb's version contains in-frame clones alone and is incomplete. V, J and clone size are taken as reported in that table, and D and trimming were inferred from the DNA itself. Of around 110,000 clones listed, 84% are singletons. Donors in Cohort 3 who had recovered were those with two negative PCRs, healthcare professional clearance, or resolution of their symptoms. CDR1 is SGHAT and CDR2 is FQNNGV in the germline V gene. V lost 5 bases, J lost 4 bases, and 14 bases lay in between. This CDR3 comprises 14 residues. In its sample, this clone was seen a few times.

This chain joins TRBV11-2 and TRBJ1-1; tentative D call: TRBD1 (6 bases). The sequencing input was PBMCs or T cells enriched from blood (not recorded which). The clonotype was recovered from a woman in her 30s who had recovered from COVID-19. The CDR3 region has the DNA TGTGCCAGCAGCGACAGGCGGAAGTCCACTGAAGCTTTCTTT. The encoded protein is CASSDRRKSTEAFF.